The 29 T cell receptor beta chains presented below share a single source sample, sequenced in a study of cytomegalovirus exposure and HLA in healthy donors. Sequenced by immunoSEQ multiplex PCR; TCRdb stores in-frame clones only, minus some. The table records about 150,000 clones, approximately 91% of them present only once. The sample comprised PBMCs. Receptors were obtained from a man aged 18 to 30 in good health and CMV-seronegative.

This CDR3 reads CASSFTPGVTNEKLFF. CDR3 coding DNA: TGTGCCAGCAGCTTCACACCCGGGGTAACTAATGAAAAACTGTTTTTT. This chain joins TRBV7-8 and TRBJ1-4; no firm D call. Trimming removed 3 bases from V and 1 base from J, with 12 bases in between. The CDR3 is 16 amino acids. The germline V gene has CDR1 SGHVS and CDR2 FQNEAQ. The entire variable domain, with the rest obtained from reference TRBV7-8 and TRBJ1-4, is as follows: GAGVSQSPRYKVAKRGQDVALRCDPISGHVSLFWYQQALGQGPEFLTYFQNEAQLDKSGLPSDRFFAERPEGSVSTLKIQRTQQEDSAVYLCASSFTPGVTNEKLFFGSGTQLSVL.

The chain carries TRBV4-2 and TRBJ2-2; a possible D gene is TRBD2 (7 bases). The germline gives CDR1 LGHNA, CDR2 YNFKEQ. CDR3 length equals 16 residues. V gave up 1 base and J gave up 8 bases, with 17 bases separating them. Written as DNA, the CDR3 is TGTGCCAGCAGCCAAGGGGGGGGGCCGATGGGAGGGGAGCTGTTTTTT. Protein product: CASSQGGGPMGGELFF.

The genes are TRBV10-2 and TRBJ2-1, with a possible D match to TRBD2 (6 bases). Trimming stripped 4 bases from V and 7 bases from J, with 14 bases between. The CDR3 has 14 residues. Germline CDR1 WSHSY, CDR2 SAAADI. The CDR3 DNA reads TGCGCCAGCAGTGGAGCTAGCGTTTTGAATGAGCAGTTCTTC. It yields the protein CASSGASVLNEQFF.

V usage is TRBV11-3 and J usage is TRBJ2-1, with 8 nucleotides matching TRBD2. CDR3 size: 17 residues. The V segment lost 3 bases and the J segment 4 bases; nucleotides outside the gene matches: 11. Germline lookup yields CDR1 SGHNT and CDR2 YENEEA. The CDR3 loop reads CASSLSTAGGAYNEQFF. The CDR3 DNA sequence: TGTGCCAGCAGCTTGTCCACGGCGGGGGGAGCGTACAATGAGCAGTTCTTC.

The chain combines TRBV5-4 with TRBJ2-3; 9 nucleotides line up with TRBD1. The CDR3 length is 16 residues. The germline V gene encodes CDR1 SGHNT and CDR2 YYREEE (reference sequence). V lost 2 bases, J lost 5 bases, and 9 bases stayed unmatched. The CDR3 bases are TGTGCCAGCAGCTTCCGGACAGGGGCGGGCAGAGATACGCAGTATTTT. It encodes CASSFRTGAGRDTQYF.

The V gene is TRBV5-1, the J gene TRBJ2-7; 7 bases map to TRBD1. V shed 0 bases and J 0 bases; nucleotides not matched to a gene: 9. The germline V gene encodes CDR1 SGHRS and CDR2 YFSETQ. This CDR3 region has 17 residues. CDR3 sequence reads: CASSLVGMGQYSYEQYF. DNA for the CDR3: TGCGCCAGCAGCTTGGTGGGTATGGGACAGTACTCCTACGAGCAGTACTTC. Full variable domain (outside the CDR3, taken from reference TRBV5-1 and TRBJ2-7): KAGVTQTPRYLIKTRGQQVTLSCSPISGHRSVSWYQQTPGQGLQFLFEYFSETQRNKGNFPGRFSGRQFSNSRSEMNVSTLELGDSALYLCASSLVGMGQYSYEQYFGPGTRLTVT.

The CDR3 nucleotides read TGTGCCAGCAGGAAGAGATTGGGAGGAGACGATGAGCAGTTCTTC. Translated, it gives CASRKRLGGDDEQFF. The V gene is TRBV9, the J gene TRBJ2-1, with a tentative D call TRBD2 (6 bases). Per the germline V gene, CDR1 is SGDLS and CDR2 is YYNGEE. The CDR3 is 15 residues long. The V end lost 5 bases, the J end lost 8 bases, and 20 bases lay between the germline ends.

This chain connects TRBV7-9 to TRBJ2-7, with D perhaps matching TRBD1 (6 bases). Germline V gene lookup returns CDR1 SEHNR and CDR2 FQNEAQ (reference sequence). The germline V and J ends were trimmed by 3 bases and 3 bases, with 12 bases remaining between them. This CDR3 is built from 14 residues. Written as DNA, the CDR3 is TGTGCCAGCAGCTTTGGACAGTACAACTACGAGCAGTACGTC. Its translation is CASSFGQYNYEQYV.

The chain is built from TRBV6-5 and TRBJ2-5; 9 nucleotides match TRBD1. This CDR3 spans 13 amino acids. Unmatched junction bases numbered 2, after V lost 6 bases and J lost 3 bases. The germline V gene has CDR1 MNHEY and CDR2 SVGAGI. The CDR3 sequence: CASRRTGEETQYF. The CDR3 DNA is TGTGCCAGCAGGCGGACAGGGGAAGAGACCCAGTACTTC.

The gene calls are TRBV18 and TRBJ2-7, with 11 bases that match TRBD1. The CDR3 is made up of 14 amino acids. Trimming cost V 5 bases and J 6 bases; bases outside gene matches: 6. The germline CDR1 and CDR2 sequences are KGHSH and LQKENI. The CDR3 DNA is TGTGCCAGCTCATCAGTGGGACAGGGGGTCGAGCAGTACGTC. This encodes CASSSVGQGVEQYV.

The chain carries TRBV19 and TRBJ1-5; D not certain. The V end was cut by 3 bases, the J end by 0 bases, with 6 bases between. The germline V gene has CDR1 LNHDA and CDR2 SQIVND (reference sequence). There are 14 residues in the CDR3. Written as DNA, the CDR3 is TGTGCCAGTAGTATCGGGTATAGCAATCAGCCCCAGCATTTT. It specifies CASSIGYSNQPQHF.

The chain couples TRBV6-4 to TRBJ2-1; D ambiguous. This CDR3 is 13 amino acids long. Germline CDR1 and CDR2: MRHNA and SNTAGT. Trimming removed 0 bases from V and 6 bases from J, with 6 bases in between. The CDR3, as DNA: TGTGCCAGCAGTGACTCGCCTAGCAATGAGCAGTTCTTC. It encodes CASSDSPSNEQFF.

The chain links TRBV18 to TRBJ1-2; tentative D call: TRBD1 (6 bases). Per the germline V gene, CDR1 is KGHSH and CDR2 is LQKENI. Trimming removed 2 bases at V and 3 bases at J, with 16 bases between. This CDR3 comprises 16 residues. The CDR3 region is CASSPLRGGGHYGYTF. CDR3 in DNA: TGTGCCAGCTCACCATTGCGGGGAGGGGGACACTATGGCTACACCTTC. Drawing the rest from reference TRBV18 and TRBJ1-2, the complete variable domain is NAGVMQNPRHLVRRRGQEARLRCSPMKGHSHVYWYRQLPEEGLKFMVYLQKENIIDESGMPKERFSAEFPKEGPSILRIQQVVRGDSAAYFCASSPLRGGGHYGYTFGSGTRLTVV.

The V gene is TRBV27, the J gene TRBJ2-1, with TRBD2 matching 12 bases. CDR1 MNHEY and CDR2 SMNVEV come from the germline V gene (reference sequence). The CDR3 runs to 14 residues. V shed 4 bases, J shed 8 bases, and the junction held 3 bases outside the gene matches. This CDR3 is CASSSGLAGHEQFF. As DNA, the CDR3 is TGTGCCAGCAGTTCGGGACTAGCGGGTCATGAGCAGTTCTTC.

The chain combines TRBV19 with TRBJ1-1; no clear D. Germline values: CDR1 LNHDA, CDR2 SQIVND (reference sequence). The CDR3 totals 13 residues. V gave up 3 bases and J gave up 1 base, with 6 bases separating them. For the CDR3, the DNA is TGTGCCAGTAGTATTGATAGGAACACTGAAGCTTTCTTT. The encoded protein is CASSIDRNTEAFF.

The chain is built from TRBV13 and TRBJ1-2, with TRBD1 matching over 9 bases. The ends lost 5 bases at V and 2 bases at J; junction bases unmatched: 6. This CDR3 spans 15 amino acids. Per the germline V gene, CDR1 is PRHDT and CDR2 is FYEKMQ (reference sequence). The CDR3 nucleotides are TGTGCCAGCAGCGAGCGAGGACAGGGGAACTATGGCTACACCTTC. Translation: CASSERGQGNYGYTF.

The gene calls are TRBV6-5 and TRBJ1-3; D may be TRBD1 (6 bases). The CDR3 extends over 15 amino acids. V was pared by 4 bases and J by 2 bases, with 12 bases between. CDR1 is MNHEY, CDR2 SVGAGI, per germline. Here the CDR3 DNA reads TGTGCCAGCAGTTCAACAGGGATGGCTGGAAACACCATATATTTT. It is translated as CASSSTGMAGNTIYF.

J is TRBJ1-1 and V is TRBV5-8; tentative D call: TRBD1 (6 bases). CDR3 length: 13 amino acids. Germline lookup yields CDR1 SGHTS and CDR2 YDEGEE. The V end lost 3 bases, the J end lost 8 bases, and 14 bases lay between the germline ends. The CDR3 bases are TGTGCCAGCAGCTATCAGGGGATTAACGAAGCTTTCTTT. Residues: CASSYQGINEAFF.

This chain connects TRBV19 to TRBJ2-1; 12 bases align to TRBD2. The V and J ends lost 4 bases and 9 bases, in that order; junction bases with no gene match: 7. The CDR3 runs to 15 residues. CDR1 and CDR2 from the germline V gene are LNHDA and SQIVND (reference sequence). CDR3 nucleotide sequence: TGTGCCAGTAGTACAGGACTAGCGGGATCAAGTGAGCAGTTCTTC. Its protein is CASSTGLAGSSEQFF.

V usage is TRBV7-2 and J usage is TRBJ2-7, with D perhaps TRBD1 (6 bases). Trimming took off 5 bases at V and 0 bases at J, with 14 bases between the two ends. The CDR3 runs to 15 residues. Per germline, CDR1 SGHTA and CDR2 FQGNSA. In DNA, the CDR3 is TGTGCCAGCAGCCCAGGACAGAGAAGCTCCTACGAGCAGTACGTC. The encoded protein is CASSPGQRSSYEQYV.

The chain carries TRBV5-1 and TRBJ1-2, with a weak D call TRBD1 (6 bases). Trimming removed 0 bases at V and 8 bases at J, with 11 bases between. Germline V gene data show CDR1 as SGHRS and CDR2 as YFSETQ. This CDR3 region has 13 residues. In nucleotides, the CDR3 is TGCGCCAGCAGCTTGGGACAGGACCAGGGCTACACCTTC. It is translated as CASSLGQDQGYTF.

J is TRBJ1-1 and V is TRBV4-1; 10 bases are shared with TRBD1. There are 13 residues in the CDR3. Per germline, CDR1 MGHRA and CDR2 YSYEKL. The junction had 3 bases not matched to a gene; V was cut back by 3 bases and J by 8 bases. The CDR3 here is CASSHRQGAEAFF. In nucleotides, the CDR3 is TGCGCCAGCAGCCACCGACAGGGGGCAGAAGCTTTCTTT.

The V and J genes are TRBV7-2 and TRBJ1-1; D gene unclear. Trimming cost V 5 bases and J 7 bases, with 14 bases left between them. The germline CDR1 and CDR2 sequences are SGHTA and FQGNSA. The CDR3 has 13 amino acids. This chain's CDR3 is CASSHVQELEAFF. In nucleotides, the CDR3 is TGTGCCAGCAGCCACGTGCAAGAGCTTGAAGCTTTCTTT. Filled out from reference TRBV7-2 and TRBJ1-1, the complete variable domain reads GAGVSQSPSNKVTEKGKDVELRCDPISGHTALYWYRQSLGQGLEFLIYFQGNSAPDKSGLPSDRFSAERTGGSVSTLTIQRTQQEDSAVYLCASSHVQELEAFFGQGTRLTVV.

The chain joins TRBV6-1 to TRBJ2-7; the D gene is possibly TRBD2 (5 bases). V lost 7 bases, J lost 6 bases, and 19 bases lay in between. The length of the CDR3 is 14 residues. Germline V gene lookup returns CDR1 MNHNS and CDR2 SASEGT. DNA of the CDR3: TGTGCCAGCACTTTCCCCGCGGACTTCGGCGAGCAGTACTTC. Amino acids: CASTFPADFGEQYF.

This chain uses TRBV19 with TRBJ2-1; 12 positions match TRBD2. Germline values: CDR1 LNHDA, CDR2 SQIVND (reference sequence). CDR3 length: 15 residues. Germline trimming cut 4 bases from V and 9 bases from J; bases unmatched to any gene: 7. The CDR3 DNA reads as TGTGCCAGTAGTAAGTTGGCTAGCGGGAGGGGTGAGCAGTTCTTC. It encodes CASSKLASGRGEQFF. The full variable domain, rest sourced from reference TRBV19 and TRBJ2-1, is DGGITQSPKYLFRKEGQNVTLSCEQNLNHDAMYWYRQDPGQGLRLIYYSQIVNDFQKGDIAEGYSVSREKKESFPLTVTSAQKNPTAFYLCASSKLASGRGEQFFGPGTRLTVL.

The gene calls are TRBV5-1 and TRBJ2-3; 9 nucleotides line up with TRBD2. This CDR3 has 14 residues. CDR1 SGHRS and CDR2 YFSETQ come from the germline V gene. J lost 3 bases, V lost 2 bases, and 1 base had no gene match. CDR3 in amino acids: CASSLTSGTDTQYF. In DNA form, the CDR3 reads TGCGCCAGCAGCTTAACTAGCGGGACAGATACGCAGTATTTT.

Only one count was recorded for this clone. The rearrangement joins TRBV28 to TRBJ2-7, with D tentatively TRBD1 (6 bases). CDR1 and CDR2 (germline): MDHEN, SYDVKM. The CDR3 spans 15 residues. The ends were cut back, 4 bases at V and 4 bases at J, with 17 bases in the middle. For the CDR3, the DNA is TGTGCCAGCAGTTCAGTCGGACAGTCTGGATACGAGCAGTACGTC. Translating gives CASSSVGQSGYEQYV.

This clone was counted once. The rearrangement joins TRBV4-1 to TRBJ1-5; D is uncertain. Trimming took off 0 bases at V and 0 bases at J, with 6 bases between the two ends. CDR3 length: 15 residues. Germline V lookup: CDR1 MGHRA, CDR2 YSYEKL. The CDR3 nucleotides read TGCGCCAGCAGCCAAGATGTATATAGCAATCAGCCCCAGCATTTT. This sequence encodes CASSQDVYSNQPQHF.

This chain links TRBV7-2 with TRBJ2-7, with a tentative D call TRBD2 (5 bases). CDR3 length equals 13 residues. V lost 6 bases and J lost 6, with 15 bases in between. CDR1 SGHTA and CDR2 FQGNSA come from the germline V gene. In nucleotides, the CDR3 is TGTGCCAGCAGTTACGCTAGCCCCACCGAGCAGTACGTC. This encodes CASSYASPTEQYV.